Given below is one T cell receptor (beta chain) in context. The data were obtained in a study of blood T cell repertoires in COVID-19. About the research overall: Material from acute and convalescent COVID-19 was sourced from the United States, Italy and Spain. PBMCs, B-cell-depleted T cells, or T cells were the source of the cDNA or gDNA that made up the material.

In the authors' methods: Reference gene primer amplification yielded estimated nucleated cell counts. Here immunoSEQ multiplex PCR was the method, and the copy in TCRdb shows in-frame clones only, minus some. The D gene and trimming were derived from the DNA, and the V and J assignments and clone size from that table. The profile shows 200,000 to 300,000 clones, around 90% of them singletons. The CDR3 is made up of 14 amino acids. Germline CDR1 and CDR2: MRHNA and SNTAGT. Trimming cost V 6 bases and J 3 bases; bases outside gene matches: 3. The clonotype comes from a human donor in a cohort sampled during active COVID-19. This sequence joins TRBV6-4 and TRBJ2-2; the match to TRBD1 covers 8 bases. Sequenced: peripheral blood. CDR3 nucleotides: TGTGCCAGCAGACGGACAGGGCACACCGGGGAGCTGTTTTTT. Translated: CASRRTGHTGELFF.